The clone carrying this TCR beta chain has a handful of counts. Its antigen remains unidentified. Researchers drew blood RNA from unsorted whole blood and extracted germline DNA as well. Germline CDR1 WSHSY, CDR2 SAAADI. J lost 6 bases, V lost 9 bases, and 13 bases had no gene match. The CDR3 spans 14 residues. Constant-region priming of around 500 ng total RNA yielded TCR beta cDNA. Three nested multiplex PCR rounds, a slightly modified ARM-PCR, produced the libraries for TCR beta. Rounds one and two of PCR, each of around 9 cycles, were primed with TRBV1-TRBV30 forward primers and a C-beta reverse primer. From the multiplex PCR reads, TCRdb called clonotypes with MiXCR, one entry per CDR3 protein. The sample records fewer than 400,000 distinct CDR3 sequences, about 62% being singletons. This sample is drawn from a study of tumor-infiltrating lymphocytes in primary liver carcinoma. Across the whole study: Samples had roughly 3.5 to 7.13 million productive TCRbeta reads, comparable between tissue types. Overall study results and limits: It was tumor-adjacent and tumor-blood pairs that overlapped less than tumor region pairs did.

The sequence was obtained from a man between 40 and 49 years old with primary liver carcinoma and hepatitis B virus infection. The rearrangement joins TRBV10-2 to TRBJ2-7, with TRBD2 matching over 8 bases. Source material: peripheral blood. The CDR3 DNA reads TGCGCCAGTAATCCGGGACTAGTCACGTCCGAGCAGTACTTC. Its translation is CASNPGLVTSEQYF.